A selection of T cell receptor beta chains follows, all from one sample in a study of molecular identifiers for immune sequencing clone quantification. TCRdb re-derived calls from the PCR reads in MiXCR, one entry per CDR3 protein. The table has 460,000 or so distinct CDR3 sequences, around a fifth seen once. The sample taken for sequencing was naive CD8+ T cells from blood, with Jurkat cell RNA spiked in. These receptors all stem from a human donor in good health. Some libraries in this study had Jurkat cell RNA spiked in. CDR3s include the opening cysteine and the closing phenylalanine or tryptophan. A D gene is named only where the DNA matches it firmly. The size of a clone is reported for some rows only, either as once, few or many, or as a class for expanded clones.

clone size | J gene | D gene | V gene | CDR3 protein | CDR3 DNA
few | TRBJ2-7 | TRBD2 | TRBV6-2/TRBV6-3 | CASSTTGTRGWEQYF | TGTGCCAGCAGTACCACCGGGACTAGAGGATGGGAGCAGTACTTC
- | TRBJ2-3 | TRBD2 | TRBV4-1 | CASSQEGTSGGASDTQYF | TGCGCCAGCAGCCAAGAGGGGACTAGCGGGGGGGCGTCAGATACGCAGTATTTT
once | TRBJ1-1 | - | TRBV5-4 | CASNNQGEMNTEAFF | TGTGCCAGCAACAACCAGGGCGAAATGAACACTGAAGCTTTCTTT
few | TRBJ2-7 | TRBD2 | TRBV27 | CASSFSGRATYEQYF | TGTGCCAGCAGTTTCAGCGGGAGGGCCACCTACGAGCAGTACTTC
many | TRBJ2-3 | - | TRBV11-2 | CASSYGARIDTQYF | TGTGCCAGCAGCTACGGGGCGCGAATTGATACGCAGTATTTT
- | TRBJ2-3 | - | TRBV30 | CAWSVLGGTDTQYF | TGTGCCTGGAGTGTACTAGGGGGAACAGATACGCAGTATTTT
many | TRBJ2-2 | - | TRBV7-2 | CASSPAAGELFF | TGTGCCAGCAGCCCAGCAGCCGGGGAGCTGTTTTTT
many | TRBJ1-2 | - | TRBV14 | CASSRAGDYYGYTF | TGTGCCAGCAGCCGGGCAGGAGATTACTATGGCTACACCTTC
few | TRBJ1-2 | - | TRBV7-8 | CASSLVPREYYGYTF | TGTGCCAGCAGCTTAGTACCCAGGGAGTACTATGGCTACACCTTC
few | TRBJ2-2 | - | TRBV7-9 | CASSLLAGQTGELFF | TGTGCCAGCAGCTTATTGGCAGGGCAAACCGGGGAGCTGTTTTTT
few | TRBJ2-1 | - | TRBV4-2 | CASSRSGEHEQFF | TGTGCCAGCAGCCGTTCCGGGGAACATGAGCAGTTCTTC
many | TRBJ2-3 | TRBD2 | TRBV4-3 | CASSQDSMGLAGAINTDTQYF | TGCGCCAGCAGCCAAGATAGTATGGGACTAGCGGGAGCCATAAACACAGATACGCAGTATTTT
many | TRBJ2-5 | - | TRBV7-8 | CASSLVDPSSETQYF | TGTGCCAGCAGCTTAGTTGATCCTAGCTCGGAGACCCAGTACTTC
- | TRBJ2-7 | - | TRBV20-1 | CSAREPGPYEQYF | TGCAGTGCTAGGGAACCCGGTCCCTACGAGCAGTACTTC
few | TRBJ2-5 | - | TRBV11-2 | CASSLDLPAYIQETQYF | TGTGCCAGCAGCTTAGATCTCCCCGCGTACATTCAAGAGACCCAGTACTTC
few | TRBJ2-3 | TRBD2 | TRBV4-1 | CASSQDPRLAYTDTQYF | TGCGCCAGCAGCCAAGATCCCCGACTAGCTTACACAGATACGCAGTATTTT